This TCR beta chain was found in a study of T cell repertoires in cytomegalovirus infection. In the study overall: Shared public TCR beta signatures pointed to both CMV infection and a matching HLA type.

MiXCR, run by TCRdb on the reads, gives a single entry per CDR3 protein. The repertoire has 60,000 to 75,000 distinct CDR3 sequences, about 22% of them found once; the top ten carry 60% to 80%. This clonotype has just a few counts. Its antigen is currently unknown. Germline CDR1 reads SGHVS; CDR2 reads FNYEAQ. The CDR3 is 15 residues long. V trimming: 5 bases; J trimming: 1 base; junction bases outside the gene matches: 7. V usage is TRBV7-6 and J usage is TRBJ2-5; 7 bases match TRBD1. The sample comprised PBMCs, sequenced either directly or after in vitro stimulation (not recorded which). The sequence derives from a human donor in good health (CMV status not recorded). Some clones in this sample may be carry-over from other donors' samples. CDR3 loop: CASSMGTAVQETQYF. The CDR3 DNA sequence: TGTGCCAGCAGCATGGGGACAGCGGTCCAAGAGACCCAGTACTTC.